This is a list of T cell receptor beta chains from one sample in a study of EBV T-cell therapy then PD-1 blockade in nasopharyngeal carcinoma. The antigens for these receptors are not known. The assay was immunoSEQ multiplex PCR, and TCRdb's table has in-frame clones only and misses some. The sample comprises around 23,000 clones, 84% of which are singletons, and around 29% rests with the top ten. The sequencing used CD8+ T cells from blood, collected at roughly day 67 from a patient whose treatment included autologous EBV-specific T cells and nivolumab. These receptors were collected from a man aged 40-55 years with nasopharyngeal carcinoma. Both conserved end residues are part of each CDR3. Fields, in order: V gene, clone size, J gene, D gene, CDR3 protein, CDR3 DNA. D genes are given only for firm matches. Clone size is stated in some rows and not others, as once, few, many or a class when expanded.

v_gene: TRBV7-2
abundance: -
j_gene: TRBJ2-7
d_gene: TRBD2
CDR3aa: CASSHLSSGAPYEQYF
CDR3nt: TGTGCCAGCAGCCACCTGTCTAGCGGGGCACCCTACGAGCAGTACTTC

v_gene: TRBV6-2/TRBV6-3
abundance: -
j_gene: TRBJ2-1
d_gene: TRBD1
CDR3aa: CASSYLAETGEWNEQFF
CDR3nt: TGTGCCAGCAGTTACTTAGCGGAGACAGGGGAATGGAATGAGCAGTTCTTC

v_gene: TRBV6-5
abundance: -
j_gene: TRBJ1-4
d_gene: -
CDR3aa: CASSSWGCEKLFF
CDR3nt: TGTGCCAGCAGCTCTTGGGGATGTGAAAAACTGTTTTTT

v_gene: TRBV9
abundance: -
j_gene: TRBJ2-1
d_gene: -
CDR3aa: CASSVDPNEQFF
CDR3nt: TGTGCCAGCAGCGTAGATCCCAATGAGCAGTTCTTC

v_gene: TRBV2
abundance: -
j_gene: TRBJ1-1
d_gene: -
CDR3aa: CASSEAGADTEAFF
CDR3nt: TGTGCCAGCAGTGAAGCAGGGGCTGACACTGAAGCTTTCTTT

v_gene: TRBV14
abundance: few
j_gene: TRBJ2-2
d_gene: -
CDR3aa: CASSQVFPPAPRELFF
CDR3nt: TGTGCCAGCAGCCAAGTGTTCCCCCCGGCCCCACGGGAGCTGTTTTTT

v_gene: TRBV7-6
abundance: -
j_gene: TRBJ2-7
d_gene: TRBD1
CDR3aa: CASTRDRGHEQYF
CDR3nt: TGTGCCAGCACCAGGGACAGGGGGCACGAGCAGTACTTC

v_gene: TRBV7-9
abundance: -
j_gene: TRBJ2-1
d_gene: TRBD2
CDR3aa: CASSLSGGAFYEQFF
CDR3nt: TGTGCCAGCAGCCTCAGCGGGGGGGCTTTTTATGAGCAGTTCTTC

v_gene: TRBV6-5
abundance: -
j_gene: TRBJ2-7
d_gene: -
CDR3aa: CASSPSRLKNEQYF
CDR3nt: TGTGCCAGCAGTCCCTCAAGGTTAAAGAACGAGCAGTACTTC

v_gene: TRBV6-4
abundance: -
j_gene: TRBJ2-2
d_gene: -
CDR3aa: CASSDSTNTGELFF
CDR3nt: TGTGCCAGCAGTGACTCAACCAACACCGGGGAGCTGTTTTTT

v_gene: TRBV29-1
abundance: -
j_gene: TRBJ2-7
d_gene: TRBD1
CDR3aa: CSVEDMGQKRYEQYF
CDR3nt: TGCAGCGTTGAAGATATGGGACAGAAACGCTACGAGCAGTACTTC

v_gene: TRBV7-9
abundance: -
j_gene: TRBJ1-2
d_gene: TRBD1
CDR3aa: CASSLEGRGGLGSYTF
CDR3nt: TGTGCCAGCAGCTTAGAGGGGAGAGGGGGCCTAGGAAGCTACACCTTC

v_gene: TRBV3-1/TRBV3-2
abundance: -
j_gene: TRBJ2-5
d_gene: TRBD2
CDR3aa: CASSQFSSGYEETQYF
CDR3nt: TGTGCCAGCAGCCAATTCTCTAGCGGGTACGAAGAGACCCAGTACTTC